The rows below give T cell receptor beta chains drawn from one sample of a study of resident and recirculating memory T cells in vitiligo. Generated by immunoSEQ multiplex PCR, the TCRdb table keeps only in-frame clones and is missing some. The sample lists 40,000 to 50,000 clones, about nine tenths seen once, with more than 4% in the top ten. The sample comprised blood. The receptors were sampled from a male donor with vitiligo. The CDR3 runs from the conserved cysteine through the conserved F or W. The order of the fields is J gene, clone size, D gene, V gene, CDR3 DNA, CDR3 protein. The D gene is left open where the match is weak. Clone size is given for some rows only: seen once, a few or many times, or a class if the clone is expanded.

TRBJ2-2,-,TRBD2,TRBV29-1,TGCAGCGTTGAGAAACTAGCGGGACCCACCGGGGAGCTGTTTTTT,CSVEKLAGPTGELFF
TRBJ2-1,few,TRBD1,TRBV10-3,TGTGCCGTCGCCGGGACAGCCGCCATCAATGAGCAGTTCTTC,CAVAGTAAINEQFF
TRBJ1-5,-,TRBD1,TRBV6-1,TGTGCCAGCAGTTGGACAGGGGGCGATCAGCCCCAGCATTTT,CASSWTGGDQPQHF
TRBJ2-2,-,-,TRBV5-1,TGCGCCAGCGGCGGAGCCAATTCGAACACCGGGGAGCTGTTTTTT,CASGGANSNTGELFF
TRBJ2-1,-,-,TRBV7-9,TGTGCCAGCAGCCAGGGGGGCTCATACAATGAGCAGTTCTTC,CASSQGGSYNEQFF
TRBJ1-3,once,-,TRBV6-1,TGTGCCAGTGGGAGGGCATCTGGAAACACCATATATTTT,CASGRASGNTIYF
TRBJ2-5,-,-,TRBV7-9,TGTGCCAGCAGCTTAGCGGGCAGTGAGACCCAGTACTTC,CASSLAGSETQYF
TRBJ2-5,-,TRBD1,TRBV25-1,TGTGCCAGCAGCCCGGGACAGGGGGTTGAGACCCAGTACTTC,CASSPGQGVETQYF
TRBJ2-1,-,-,TRBV6-5,TGTGCCAGCAGTGGGCCGGGGAGGAATGAGCAGTTCTTC,CASSGPGRNEQFF
TRBJ2-3,-,TRBD2,TRBV29-1,TGCAGCGTCTCTCCTAGCGGCACATGGGATACGCAGTATTTT,CSVSPSGTWDTQYF
TRBJ1-5,-,TRBD1,TRBV5-6,TGTGCCAGCAGTAACTCCGGACAGGGAGAGCCCCAGCATTTT,CASSNSGQGEPQHF
TRBJ1-2,-,-,TRBV13,TGTGCCAGCAGCGAGAGAGAAAAGAACTACTATGGCTACACCTTC,CASSEREKNYYGYTF
TRBJ1-3,-,-,TRBV7-2,TGTGCCAGCAGCTACCCCCCAGGGGGAAACACCATATATTTT,CASSYPPGGNTIYF
TRBJ2-1,-,TRBD2,TRBV5-1,TGCGCCAGCAGTTCCGGACTAGCGGCCTCCTACAATGAGCAGTTCTTC,CASSSGLAASYNEQFF
TRBJ2-6,once,-,TRBV30,TGTGCCTGGAGAAGGGGTAGGGCTCGCCCTGGGGCCAACGTCCTGACTTTC,CAWRRGRARPGANVLTF
TRBJ2-7,-,TRBD2,TRBV11-2,TGTGCCAGCAGCTGGGGCGGGAGCTCCTACGAGCAGTACTTC,CASSWGGSSYEQYF
TRBJ1-1,once,TRBD1,TRBV5-1,TGCGCCAGCAGCCCGGGGACAGCCAACACTGAAGCTTTCTTT,CASSPGTANTEAFF
TRBJ2-2,-,-,TRBV7-2,TGTGCCAGCACAGAACAGACAACGAACACCGGGGAGCTGTTTTTT,CASTEQTTNTGELFF
TRBJ2-5,-,-,TRBV7-2,TGTGCCAGCAGCTTCCGGGACTCCCAAGAGACCCAGTACTTC,CASSFRDSQETQYF
TRBJ1-6,-,TRBD1,TRBV5-1,TGCGCCAGCAGCTCCGGACAGGGGGCAGTATCCTATAATTCACCCCTCCACTTT,CASSSGQGAVSYNSPLHF
TRBJ1-2,-,TRBD1,TRBV29-1,TGCAGCGTCGTCGGGACAGGGGGGCAGGGTGGCTACACCTTC,CSVVGTGGQGGYTF
TRBJ1-2,-,TRBD1,TRBV2,TGTGCCAGCACGAGGGGACAGCTATTCTATGGCTACACCTTC,CASTRGQLFYGYTF
TRBJ2-5,-,TRBD1,TRBV11-1,TGTGCCAGCAGCTCTGATTCGGACAGGATGGAGACCCAGTACTTC,CASSSDSDRMETQYF
TRBJ2-3,-,TRBD2,TRBV7-9,TGTGCCAGCAGCTTAGGGACTAGAGTGTCAGATACGCAGTATTTT,CASSLGTRVSDTQYF
TRBJ2-3,-,TRBD2,TRBV7-8,TGTGCCAGCAGTCTCCTCGGAGTGCGGGGGGGTCTGATCAAGCAGTATTTT,CASSLLGVRGGLIKQYF
TRBJ2-5,-,TRBD2,TRBV5-1,TGCGCCAGCAGCGCCCCCTCCGGGACTAGCGGGGAAGAGACCCAGTACTTC,CASSAPSGTSGEETQYF
TRBJ2-7,-,TRBD1,TRBV7-9,TGTGCCAGCAGCTCACCATGGGACAGGGTCTACGAGCAGTACTTC,CASSSPWDRVYEQYF
TRBJ1-2,-,-,TRBV18,TGTGCCAGCTCACCGGAGGTCCAGAGCCTCTATGGCTACACCTTC,CASSPEVQSLYGYTF
TRBJ2-7,-,-,TRBV7-2,TGTGCCAGCAGCCCGAGCTCCTACGAGCAGTACTTC,CASSPSSYEQYF
TRBJ2-1,-,-,TRBV7-9,TGTGCCAGCAGTAGTCAACAGGCCTCGGTGTTCTTC,CASSSQQASVFF
TRBJ2-1,-,TRBD2,TRBV7-3,TGTGCCAGCAGCCCGCAACCAAGCGGGGGTTACAATGAGCAGTTCTTC,CASSPQPSGGYNEQFF
TRBJ2-1,-,-,TRBV20-1,TGCAGTGCTAGTCGGGGAGGAGTGCGGTTCTTC,CSASRGGVRFF
TRBJ2-3,-,-,TRBV7-6,TGTGCCAGCAGCCAGGCGAGGGGGCGGGGGGGCACAGATACGCAGTATTTT,CASSQARGRGGTDTQYF
TRBJ2-7,-,-,TRBV7-9,TGTGCCAGCAGCTTAGGGTCCGGTTACTACGAGCAGTACTTC,CASSLGSGYYEQYF
TRBJ1-5,-,TRBD1,TRBV5-5,TGTGCCAGCAGTCGTGTGCCTCGACAGGGCGATCAGCCCCAGCATTTT,CASSRVPRQGDQPQHF
TRBJ2-7,-,-,TRBV10-3,TGTGCCATCAGTGAGACAGCCTACGAGCAGTACTTC,CAISETAYEQYF
TRBJ2-7,-,-,TRBV19,TGTGCCAGTAGTATAGGGCCCACGGGGGAGCAGTACTTC,CASSIGPTGEQYF
TRBJ2-7,-,TRBD1,TRBV6-1,TGTGCCAGCATACTAGACAGGGGGCGTGTGTACGAGCAGTACTTC,CASILDRGRVYEQYF
TRBJ2-5,-,TRBD2,TRBV9,TGTGCCAGCAGCATTAGCGGGAACCAAGAGACCCAGTACTTC,CASSISGNQETQYF
TRBJ2-2,once,-,TRBV14,TGTGCCAGCAGCCAAGCTTATAAAACCGGGGAGCTGTTTTTT,CASSQAYKTGELFF
TRBJ2-5,-,TRBD2,TRBV5-4,TGTGCCAGCAGTATAGCGGGGAGTGAGACCCAGTACTTC,CASSIAGSETQYF
TRBJ2-5,-,-,TRBV25-1,TGTGCCAGCAGTGAATCTCCCGGGGAGGGGCAGGGGAAGGAGACCCAGTACTTC,CASSESPGEGQGKETQYF
TRBJ2-7,-,-,TRBV5-1,TGCGCCAGCAGCCGCTTAACAGGGACCTACGAGCAGTACTTC,CASSRLTGTYEQYF
TRBJ1-2,-,-,TRBV5-1,TGCGCCAGCAGCTTGGCAACCTCTCCAGTATATGGCTACACCTTC,CASSLATSPVYGYTF
TRBJ1-2,-,TRBD1,TRBV4-3,TGCGCCAGCAGCCCCGGGGACAGCGTCTATGGCTACACCTTC,CASSPGDSVYGYTF
TRBJ2-5,-,-,TRBV4-1,TGCGCCAGCAGCCAAGATAGGCAGGCGGGTCAAACCATTAAAGAGACCCAGTACTTC,CASSQDRQAGQTIKETQYF
TRBJ1-5,once,TRBD1,TRBV15,TGTGCCACCCGACAGGGCTATAATAGCAATCAGCCCCAGCATTTT,CATRQGYNSNQPQHF
TRBJ1-6,-,-,TRBV7-9,TGTGCCAGCAGCCCCCACCAGGGAACGGTTTCACCCCTCCACTTT,CASSPHQGTVSPLHF
TRBJ1-6,-,TRBD1,TRBV30,TGTGCCTGGAGTTGGACAGGGAACCCTTATTCACCCCTCCACTTT,CAWSWTGNPYSPLHF
TRBJ1-6,-,-,TRBV9,TGTGCCAGCAGCGTCACAGGCCTTAATTCACCCCTCCACTTT,CASSVTGLNSPLHF
TRBJ1-2,few,-,TRBV2,TGTGCCAGCAGTGATGGGGGGGCAGGGTCTGGCTACACCTTC,CASSDGGAGSGYTF
TRBJ1-4,few,TRBD1,TRBV19,TGTGCCAGTAGTATAAGACAGGGTCGACTGTTTTTT,CASSIRQGRLFF
TRBJ2-7,-,TRBD1,TRBV19,TGTGCCAGTAGTGCCGGGACAGGGGACTACGAGCAGTACTTC,CASSAGTGDYEQYF
TRBJ1-5,-,TRBD1,TRBV19,TGTGCCAGTAGTATTCTTCGCGGGACAGCTCTTAATCAGCCCCAGCATTTT,CASSILRGTALNQPQHF
TRBJ1-3,-,-,TRBV7-9,TGTGCCAGCAGCTTAAACACTGGAAACACCATATATTTT,CASSLNTGNTIYF
TRBJ2-2,-,-,TRBV13,TGTGCCAGCAGCCACGGCACCGGGGAGCTGTTTTTT,CASSHGTGELFF
TRBJ2-1,once,-,TRBV6-1,TGTGCCAGCATTCCTACACAGGGTTGGAGGAATGAGCAGTTCTTC,CASIPTQGWRNEQFF
TRBJ2-3,-,-,TRBV30,TGTGCCTGGAGTGTGGGTCGGGGAGGAGATACGCAGTATTTT,CAWSVGRGGDTQYF